This TCR beta chain came from a study of T cell changes during pregnancy in multiple sclerosis. This table comes from immunoSEQ multiplex PCR, and its TCRdb copy is limited to in-frame clones, with some not included. The sample holds approximately 46,000 clones, roughly 92% seen once. V was clipped by 4 bases and J by 6 bases, with 15 bases between them. CDR3 length: 14 residues. Germline CDR1 and CDR2: SGHTA and FQGNSA. The TCR sequence derives from a female donor with multiple sclerosis, enrolled in a pregnancy study. The specimen was CD4+ T cells from peripheral blood mononuclear cells, collected after pregnancy. V gene TRBV7-2 combines with J gene TRBJ1-2; possible D gene TRBD1, 5 bases. As DNA, the CDR3 is TGTGCCAGCAGCTCGGGGCCGGGGGTGGATGGCTACACCTTC. It is translated as CASSSGPGVDGYTF.